The subject of this entry is one T cell receptor (beta chain). Germline CDR1 SGHNT, CDR2 YYREEE (reference sequence). The CDR3 runs to 15 residues. V was pared by 3 bases and J by 1 base, with 6 bases of the junction left unmatched. The PCR used 60 Vbeta and 13 Jbeta primers. Sequencing used immunoSEQ multiplex PCR; TCRdb keeps in-frame clones, though not all of them. This table holds about 41,000 clones. The data belong to a study of cytomegalovirus exposure and HLA in healthy donors. The V call is TRBV5-4, the J call TRBJ2-5; TRBD1 aligns across 7 bases. This TCR was recovered from a man younger than 40 in good health and CMV-seronegative. The specimen was PBMCs. Here the CDR3 DNA reads TGTGCCAGCAGCTCACCCCGGGACAGCCAAGAGACCCAGTACTTC. Translating it yields CASSSPRDSQETQYF.